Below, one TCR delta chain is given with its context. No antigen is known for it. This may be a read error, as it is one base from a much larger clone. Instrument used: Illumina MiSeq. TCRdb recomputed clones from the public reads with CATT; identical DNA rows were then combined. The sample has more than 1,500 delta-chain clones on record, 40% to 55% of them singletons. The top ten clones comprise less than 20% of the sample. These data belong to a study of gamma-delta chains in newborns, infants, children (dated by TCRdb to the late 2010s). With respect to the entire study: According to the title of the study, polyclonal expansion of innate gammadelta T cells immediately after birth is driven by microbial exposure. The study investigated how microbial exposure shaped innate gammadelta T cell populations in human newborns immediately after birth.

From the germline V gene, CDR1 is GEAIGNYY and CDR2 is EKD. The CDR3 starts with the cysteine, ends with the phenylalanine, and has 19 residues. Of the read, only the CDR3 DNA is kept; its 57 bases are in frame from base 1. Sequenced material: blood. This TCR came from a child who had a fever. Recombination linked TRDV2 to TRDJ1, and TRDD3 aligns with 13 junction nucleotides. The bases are TGTGCCTGTGACCTAGTACTGGGGGATACGTCAAGAGACACCGATAAACTCACCTTT. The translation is CACDLVLGDTSRDTDKLTF.